A single sample is the source of the 32 T cell receptor beta chains below, sequenced in a study of human versus mouse CDR3 diversity and MHC coevolution. Only in-frame clones appear in the TCRdb table, and some are missing; sequencing was by immunoSEQ multiplex PCR. The sample consists of over 60,000 clones, just under 95% of them appearing once. Sequencing was carried out using naive CD4+ T cells from blood. Described subset: CD45RO-negative CD62L-positive naive CD4 T cells. These receptors all stem from a person aged 30-69 years in good health.

This chain joins TRBV5-1 and TRBJ2-2; TRBD1 is a possible D gene (7 bases). V was cut by 4 bases and J by 7 bases, with 17 bases left in between. CDR1 and CDR2 from the germline V gene are SGHRS and YFSETQ. CDR3 length equals 15 residues. DNA for the CDR3: TGCGCCAGCAGCCCCCCCAGGGGGGTAGTCGGGGAGCTGTTTTTT. Translating gives CASSPPRGVVGELFF.

The gene calls are TRBV6-6 and TRBJ1-3; TRBD1 matches 7 bases. Germline CDR1 MNHNY, CDR2 SVGAGI (reference sequence). With V trimmed by 7 bases and J by 4 bases, 7 bases remained unmatched. This CDR3 is 14 amino acids long. The CDR3 DNA follows: TGTGCCAGCACCACAGGGGTCTCCGGAAACACCATATATTTT. It codes for CASTTGVSGNTIYF.

The chain combines TRBV18 with TRBJ1-1; the D gene is possibly TRBD1 (6 bases). V was shortened by 2 bases and J by 3 bases, with 13 bases between the two germline ends. Germline V gene lookup returns CDR1 KGHSH and CDR2 LQKENI. The CDR3 totals 15 residues. CDR3 DNA: TGTGCCAGCTCACCAGTTACAGGGTGGGACACTGAAGCTTTCTTT. Amino acid sequence: CASSPVTGWDTEAFF. The variable domain in full, with the rest retrieved from reference TRBV18 and TRBJ1-1, is NAGVMQNPRHLVRRRGQEARLRCSPMKGHSHVYWYRQLPEEGLKFMVYLQKENIIDESGMPKERFSAEFPKEGPSILRIQQVVRGDSAAYFCASSPVTGWDTEAFFGQGTRLTVV.

The chain is built from TRBV5-1 and TRBJ2-5; a weak D match, TRBD2 (5 bases). Trimming removed 4 bases from V and 2 bases from J, with 15 bases in between. This CDR3 has 15 amino acids. Germline CDR1 is SGHRS and CDR2 is YFSETQ. In DNA, the CDR3 is TGCGCCAGCAGCAGCCCTGGCGGGCCACAAGAGACCCAGTACTTC. It encodes CASSSPGGPQETQYF. Combining the CDR3 with reference TRBV5-1 and TRBJ2-5 gives the whole variable domain KAGVTQTPRYLIKTRGQQVTLSCSPISGHRSVSWYQQTPGQGLQFLFEYFSETQRNKGNFPGRFSGRQFSNSRSEMNVSTLELGDSALYLCASSSPGGPQETQYFGPGTRLLVL.

The J gene is TRBJ1-2, the V gene TRBV5-1; D not resolved. Germline V CDR1 and CDR2: SGHRS, YFSETQ. The CDR3 has 12 residues. V was cut by 0 bases and J by 11 bases, with 11 bases left in between. The CDR3 coding sequence is TGCGCCAGCAGCTTGGAGTCGGGGAAATACACCTTC. Translation: CASSLESGKYTF.

The chain couples TRBV2 to TRBJ1-3; D ambiguous. The CDR3 runs 15 residues. Trimming took 4 bases from V and 0 from J, leaving 10 bases between them. Germline CDR1 SNHLY, CDR2 FYNNEI. The CDR3 protein is CASSAMSGSGNTIYF. The CDR3 DNA reads TGTGCCAGCAGTGCCATGAGCGGCTCTGGAAACACCATATATTTT.

This clone showed up just a few times. The chain carries TRBV14 and TRBJ2-1; TRBD2 matches 7 bases. V lost 4 bases, J lost 3 bases, and 3 bases stayed unmatched. The CDR3 is 14 amino acids. Germline-derived CDR1 and CDR2 are SGHDN and FVKESK. The chain's CDR3 is CASSRGGFYNEQFF. The CDR3 DNA sequence: TGTGCCAGCAGCCGCGGGGGTTTCTACAATGAGCAGTTCTTC.

J is TRBJ1-1 and V is TRBV28, with D hard to call. From germline, CDR1 is MDHEN and CDR2 SYDVKM. V was cut by 5 bases and J by 1 base, with 8 bases left in between. This CDR3 comprises 13 residues. As DNA, the CDR3 is TGTGCCAGCAGTCCCCCAGGGAACACTGAAGCTTTCTTT. Translated: CASSPPGNTEAFF.

The chain couples TRBV5-4 to TRBJ1-4; D gene ambiguous. Germline CDR1 SGHNT, CDR2 YYREEE (reference sequence). The CDR3 extends over 11 amino acids. Trimming shortened V by 3 bases and J by 8 bases, and 5 bases separated the two germline ends. CDR3: CASSSGEKLFF. The CDR3, as DNA: TGTGCCAGCAGCTCGGGGGAAAAACTGTTTTTT.

This clone was seen just once. The V gene is TRBV9, the J gene TRBJ2-7, with D maybe TRBD1 (5 bases). The CDR3 totals 13 residues. The germline V gene encodes CDR1 SGDLS and CDR2 YYNGEE. V gave up 4 bases and J gave up 0 bases, with 8 bases separating them. CDR3 in amino acids: CASSQDSSYEQYF. CDR3 in DNA: TGTGCCAGCAGCCAAGACAGCTCCTACGAGCAGTACTTC.

The chain couples TRBV4-1 to TRBJ1-2, with TRBD1 matching over 9 bases. This CDR3 contains 14 residues. After removal of 5 bases from V and 8 bases from J, the junction contained 9 bases not matched to a gene. Germline CDR1 and CDR2: MGHRA and YSYEKL. The CDR3 region has the DNA TGCGCCAGCAGCGACAACAGGGGGCTAGGGGGCTACACCTTC. Translated: CASSDNRGLGGYTF.

The table lists this clone with a count of one. The rearrangement joins TRBV29-1 to TRBJ2-3; 8 bases fit TRBD2. The CDR3 covers 13 residues. V lost 7 bases to trimming and J lost 2 bases; unmatched junction nucleotides: 5. Germline-derived CDR1 and CDR2 are SQVTM and ANQGSEA. CDR3 in DNA: TGCAGCGACCGGGGGGGGGTCACAGATACGCAGTATTTT. It specifies CSDRGGVTDTQYF.

The chain's CDR3 is CSVYMNTEAFF. CDR3 in DNA: TGCAGCGTTTACATGAACACTGAAGCTTTCTTT. V gene TRBV29-1 combines with J gene TRBJ1-1, with D hard to call. Trimming shortened V by 5 bases and J by 0 bases, and 4 bases separated the two germline ends. The CDR3 totals 11 residues. CDR1 is SQVTM, CDR2 ANQGSEA, per germline.

This sequence joins TRBV5-1 and TRBJ2-1, with 14 bases that match TRBD2. This CDR3 comprises 15 residues. Losses at the gene ends were 4 bases for V and 10 bases for J; bases not matched to a gene: 7. Germline V CDR1 and CDR2: SGHRS, YFSETQ. CDR3 nucleotides: TGCGCCAGCAGCGGTATGGGACTAGCGGGAGACGAGCAGTTCTTC. Translating it yields CASSGMGLAGDEQFF.

This clone showed up just once. The chain couples TRBV7-9 to TRBJ2-5, with 15 bases lining up with TRBD2. CDR3 size: 19 residues. V lost 5 bases to trimming and J lost 1 base; unmatched junction nucleotides: 11. Germline V gene sequence: CDR1 SEHNR, CDR2 FQNEAQ (reference sequence). The CDR3 reads CASSRVPGLAGGLQETQYF. The CDR3 DNA reads as TGTGCCAGCAGCCGAGTCCCGGGACTAGCGGGAGGCCTCCAAGAGACCCAGTACTTC.

The chain uses TRBV5-1 and TRBJ1-1, with D possibly being TRBD1 (6 bases). Germline-derived CDR1 and CDR2 are SGHRS and YFSETQ. There are 15 residues in the CDR3. Trimming cost V 0 bases and J 4 bases, with 13 bases left between them. CDR3 amino acids: CASSLEGTRGTEAFF. The CDR3 DNA reads as TGCGCCAGCAGCTTGGAAGGGACAAGGGGCACTGAAGCTTTCTTT. The variable domain in full, completed from reference TRBV5-1 and TRBJ1-1, reads KAGVTQTPRYLIKTRGQQVTLSCSPISGHRSVSWYQQTPGQGLQFLFEYFSETQRNKGNFPGRFSGRQFSNSRSEMNVSTLELGDSALYLCASSLEGTRGTEAFFGQGTRLTVV.

There are a few counts of this clone. The V call is TRBV27, the J call TRBJ2-3; D not resolved. V was shortened by 4 bases and J by 14 bases, with 19 bases between the two germline ends. The CDR3 runs to 13 residues. Germline CDR1 is MNHEY and CDR2 is SMNVEV (reference sequence). DNA of the CDR3: TGTGCCAGCAGTTCGAGAGGCCCCCCTCCGCCGTATTTT. It encodes CASSSRGPPPPYF.

V and J are TRBV12-1 and TRBJ2-1; the table's D call of TRBD1 was not tested on the DNA. TRBV12-1 is a pseudogene. CDR3 size: 15 residues. CDR3 DNA: TGTGCCAGCAGCGAGACAGGGCCCGCGAGTGATGAGCAGTTCTTC. The encoded protein is CASSETGPASDEQFF.

The chain recombines TRBV19 with TRBJ2-7, with 7 bases aligning to TRBD1. The CDR3 extends over 13 amino acids. Germline CDR1 reads LNHDA; CDR2 reads SQIVND (reference sequence). The ends lost 6 bases at V and 2 bases at J; junction bases unmatched: 4. For the CDR3, the DNA is TGTGCCAGTAGACTACAGGGGACCTACGAGCAGTACTTC. Encoded protein: CASRLQGTYEQYF.

The chain employs TRBV6-6 and TRBJ2-7; a weak D match, TRBD1 (5 bases). Trimming cost V 5 bases and J 3 bases, with 8 bases left between them. The CDR3 has 12 residues. Germline loops: CDR1 MNHNY, CDR2 SVGAGI (reference sequence). This CDR3 reads CASSPDNYEQYF. The CDR3, as DNA: TGTGCCAGCAGTCCGGACAACTACGAGCAGTACTTC.

V usage is TRBV7-6 and J usage is TRBJ2-3; D is perhaps TRBD2 (6 bases). The CDR3 is made up of 17 amino acids. Trimming removed 4 bases at V and 0 bases at J, with 17 bases between. Per germline, CDR1 SGHVS and CDR2 FNYEAQ. The CDR3 sequence is CASSSRYGRRSTDTQYF. Here the CDR3 DNA reads TGTGCCAGCAGCTCCAGGTACGGGAGAAGGAGCACAGATACGCAGTATTTT.

The chain has TRBV29-1 and TRBJ1-2, with 9 bases identical to TRBD1. With 7 bases clipped from V and 4 bases from J, the junction kept 4 bases outside the gene matches. The CDR3 length is 12 residues. Germline CDR1 is SQVTM and CDR2 is ANQGSEA. CDR3 bases: TGCAGCGGGGCGGGACAGGGCTATGGCTACACCTTC. Translated: CSGAGQGYGYTF. Looking up the rest from reference TRBV29-1 and TRBJ1-2 gives the full variable domain: SAVISQKPSRDICQRGTSLTIQCQVDSQVTMMFWYRQQPGQSLTLIATANQGSEATYESGFVIDKFPISRPNLTFSTLTVSNMSPEDSSIYLCSGAGQGYGYTFGSGTRLTVV.

The gene calls are TRBV5-1 and TRBJ2-7; D remains ambiguous. In germline, CDR1 is SGHRS, CDR2 YFSETQ. The germline V and J ends were trimmed by 5 bases and 3 bases, with 12 bases remaining between them. The CDR3 length is 13 residues. The CDR3 reads CASRVRWSYEQYF. DNA of the CDR3: TGCGCCAGCAGGGTCCGGTGGAGCTACGAGCAGTACTTC.

The sample holds one count of this clone. This chain links TRBV11-3 with TRBJ2-1; D is perhaps TRBD2 (5 bases). The V gene's germline CDR1 is SGHNT and CDR2 YENEEA. The V end lost 6 bases, the J end lost 4 bases, and 10 bases lay between the germline ends. This CDR3 spans 13 amino acids. The CDR3 here is CASSISGYNEQFF. The CDR3 DNA reads TGTGCCAGCAGTATCAGCGGTTACAATGAGCAGTTCTTC.

The chain links TRBV19 to TRBJ1-5, with TRBD1 matching 10 bases. CDR1 and CDR2 from the germline V gene are LNHDA and SQIVND (reference sequence). J lost 1 base, V lost 0 bases, and 6 bases had no gene match. This CDR3 is 18 amino acids long. CDR3 protein: CASSIDPLDRGSNQPQHF. The CDR3 DNA is TGTGCCAGTAGTATAGACCCCCTGGACAGGGGGAGCAATCAGCCCCAGCATTTT. The variable domain in full, with the rest retrieved from reference TRBV19 and TRBJ1-5, is DGGITQSPKYLFRKEGQNVTLSCEQNLNHDAMYWYRQDPGQGLRLIYYSQIVNDFQKGDIAEGYSVSREKKESFPLTVTSAQKNPTAFYLCASSIDPLDRGSNQPQHFGDGTRLSIL.

The V call is TRBV27, the J call TRBJ1-5; no firm D call. Between the trimmed V and J ends, which lost 3 bases and 3 bases, there was a span of 3 bases. This CDR3 contains 12 residues. Germline V gene lookup returns CDR1 MNHEY and CDR2 SMNVEV (reference sequence). CDR3: CASSFYNQPQHF. The CDR3 DNA follows: TGTGCCAGCAGTTTCTACAATCAGCCCCAGCATTTT.

The rearrangement joins TRBV28 to TRBJ1-2; D is possibly TRBD1 (5 bases). CDR1 is MDHEN and CDR2 is SYDVKM in the germline V gene. Trimming shortened V by 5 bases and J by 4 bases, and 11 bases separated the two germline ends. CDR3 size: 13 residues. In nucleotides, the CDR3 is TGTGCCAGCAGTAATGGGGCCATCTATGGCTACACCTTC. Its translation: CASSNGAIYGYTF.

The chain recombines TRBV11-1 with TRBJ1-2; 8 nucleotides match TRBD1. This CDR3 region has 14 residues. V dropped 7 bases and J dropped 6; count of bases not matched to a gene: 10. Germline V lookup: CDR1 SGHAT, CDR2 FQDESV (reference sequence). The CDR3 here is CASIPRTGRHGYTF. The CDR3 region has the DNA TGTGCCAGCATCCCCCGGACAGGGCGGCATGGCTACACCTTC.

The rearrangement joins TRBV5-1 to TRBJ2-7, with D perhaps TRBD2 (5 bases). Per the germline V gene, CDR1 is SGHRS and CDR2 is YFSETQ. Between the trimmed V and J ends, which lost 4 bases and 7 bases, there was a span of 18 bases. The CDR3 contains 14 residues. CDR3 DNA: TGCGCCAGCAGCGAACCGGGGTACCCGGGGGAGCAGTACTTC. Translation gives CASSEPGYPGEQYF.

V and J are TRBV5-6 and TRBJ2-7; 8 bases match TRBD1. V was clipped by 2 bases and J by 1 base; unmatched bases: 8. Germline-derived CDR1 and CDR2 are SGHDT and YYEEEE. The CDR3 length is 16 residues. The CDR3 is CASSFLTTGGSYEQYF. CDR3 DNA: TGTGCCAGCAGCTTCTTAACTACAGGGGGTTCCTACGAGCAGTACTTC.

The chain recombines TRBV19 with TRBJ2-3, with 8 bases fitting TRBD1. V shed 6 bases and J 1 base; nucleotides not matched to a gene: 6. This CDR3 comprises 15 residues. CDR1 and CDR2 (germline): LNHDA, SQIVND (reference sequence). The CDR3 region has the DNA TGTGCCAGTAGAGTTCAGGGGGCTGGCACAGATACGCAGTATTTT. This codes for CASRVQGAGTDTQYF.

The chain combines TRBV11-2 with TRBJ1-4; 8 nucleotides line up with TRBD1. This CDR3 has 15 residues. Trimming removed 5 bases from V and 8 bases from J; junction bases left unmatched: 10. Germline V gene lookup returns CDR1 SGHAT and CDR2 FQNNGV. The CDR3, as DNA: TGTGCCAGCAGCCCAACGCAGGGGGCCTGGGAAAAACTGTTTTTT. Protein: CASSPTQGAWEKLFF.